These 28 T cell receptor beta chains were all obtained from the same sample, sequenced in a study of cytomegalovirus exposure and HLA in healthy donors. The PCR used 60 Vbeta and 13 Jbeta primers. TCRdb's table, derived via immunoSEQ multiplex PCR, lists solely in-frame clones and lacks some. The top ten clones hold about 35% of a sample with around 55,000 clones, roughly 71% of them seen once. The specimen was PBMCs. These receptors all come from a middle-aged man in good health and CMV-seropositive.

The chain links TRBV5-1 to TRBJ2-3; tentative D call: TRBD2 (5 bases). The germline CDR1 and CDR2 sequences are SGHRS and YFSETQ. The length of the CDR3 is 16 residues. V was shortened by 0 bases and J by 1 base, with 12 bases between the two germline ends. The CDR3 loop reads CASSLAAGLRTDTQYF. As DNA, the CDR3 is TGCGCCAGCAGCTTGGCCGCGGGCCTCCGCACAGATACGCAGTATTTT.

This clone was counted a few times. The chain carries TRBV5-1 and TRBJ1-1; 9 bases map to TRBD1. The CDR3 sequence is 14 residues long. The J segment lost 4 bases and the V segment lost 0 bases, leaving 1 base of the junction unmatched. Germline V gives CDR1 SGHRS, CDR2 YFSETQ. The CDR3: CASSLADRGTEAFF. The CDR3 DNA reads TGCGCCAGCAGCTTGGCGGACAGGGGCACTGAAGCTTTCTTT. Combining the CDR3 with reference TRBV5-1 and TRBJ1-1 gives the whole variable domain KAGVTQTPRYLIKTRGQQVTLSCSPISGHRSVSWYQQTPGQGLQFLFEYFSETQRNKGNFPGRFSGRQFSNSRSEMNVSTLELGDSALYLCASSLADRGTEAFFGQGTRLTVV.

This clone was counted only a few times. This chain joins TRBV5-1 and TRBJ1-4; no clear D gene. The germline V gene encodes CDR1 SGHRS and CDR2 YFSETQ. The CDR3 is made up of 16 amino acids. The V and J ends lost 0 bases and 2 bases respectively, with 11 bases between them. The CDR3 reads CASSLEAAETNEKLFF. DNA of the CDR3: TGCGCCAGCAGCTTGGAGGCAGCGGAGACTAATGAAAAACTGTTTTTT.

This clone has a handful of counts. Here the CDR3 reads CASSRPSVRVYEQYF. CDR3 DNA: TGTGCCAGCAGCCGACCTAGCGTTAGGGTGTACGAGCAGTACTTC. The chain uses TRBV2 and TRBJ2-7; weak D call: TRBD2 (6 bases). CDR1 and CDR2 (germline): SNHLY, FYNNEI. The CDR3 length is 15 residues. Between the trimmed V and J ends, which lost 6 bases and 4 bases, there was a span of 19 bases. Looking up the rest from reference TRBV2 and TRBJ2-7 gives the full variable domain: EPEVTQTPSHQVTQMGQEVILRCVPISNHLYFYWYRQILGQKVEFLVSFYNNEISEKSEIFDDQFSVERPDGSNFTLKIRSTKLEDSAMYFCASSRPSVRVYEQYFGPGTRLTVT.

The rearrangement links TRBV2 to TRBJ1-1; D is uncertain. Germline values: CDR1 SNHLY, CDR2 FYNNEI. CDR3 length equals 14 residues. V lost 6 bases to trimming and J lost 1 base, with 12 bases between them. Written as DNA, the CDR3 is TGTGCCAGCAGAAAGAATCCGGGGAACACTGAAGCTTTCTTT. This translates into CASRKNPGNTEAFF.

This chain uses TRBV6-5 with TRBJ1-2; the D gene is possibly TRBD1 (6 bases). CDR3 size: 13 residues. Germline lookup yields CDR1 MNHEY and CDR2 SVGAGI. Trimming stripped 10 bases from V and 5 bases from J, with 17 bases between. Here the CDR3 DNA reads TGTGCCACCACCCGGGACAAGCTTTATGGCTACACCTTC. Translation gives CATTRDKLYGYTF.

The chain links TRBV5-1 to TRBJ1-1; TRBD1 matches 7 bases. CDR3 length equals 15 residues. V was pared by 4 bases and J by 0 bases, with 6 bases of the junction left unmatched. CDR1 and CDR2 from the germline V gene are SGHRS and YFSETQ. This chain's CDR3 is CASSRVGGLNTEAFF. CDR3 sequence (DNA): TGCGCCAGCAGCCGGGTAGGGGGCTTGAACACTGAAGCTTTCTTT.

The rearrangement joins TRBV2 to TRBJ2-5; TRBD1 matches 11 bases. The junction had 7 bases not matched to a gene; V was cut back by 6 bases and J by 4 bases. CDR1 SNHLY and CDR2 FYNNEI come from the germline V gene. This CDR3 is built from 15 residues. The CDR3, as DNA: TGTGCCAGCAGGGAGGGACAGGGGGGTCTAGAGACCCAGTACTTC. Translated, it gives CASREGQGGLETQYF.

The chain uses TRBV21-1 and TRBJ1-6. TRBV21-1 is annotated as a pseudogene. The CDR3 loop spans 16 amino acids. The CDR3 loop reads CASSKVDTQFSSPLHF. CDR3 coding DNA: TGTGCCAGCAGCAAAGTGGATACGCAGTTTAGCTCACCCCTCCACTTT.

This rearrangement joins TRBV4-1 to TRBJ1-5; 11 positions agree with TRBD1. Unmatched junction bases numbered 2, after V lost 1 base and J lost 9 bases. Germline V lookup: CDR1 MGHRA, CDR2 YSYEKL. This CDR3 contains 14 residues. The CDR3 region has the DNA TGCGCCAGCAGCCAAGCGGACAGGGGGCCGCCCCAGCATTTT. This sequence encodes CASSQADRGPPQHF.

The rearrangement joins TRBV6-1 to TRBJ1-4; 11 bases are a match to TRBD1. There are 13 residues in the CDR3. Germline loops: CDR1 MNHNS, CDR2 SASEGT. V dropped 6 bases and J dropped 7; count of bases not matched to a gene: 1. This chain's CDR3 is CASSGTGGEKLFF. CDR3 nucleotides: TGTGCCAGCAGCGGGACAGGGGGTGAAAAACTGTTTTTT.

The chain recombines TRBV29-1 with TRBJ1-2; tentative D call: TRBD1 (6 bases). CDR3 length: 14 amino acids. Trimming cost V 3 bases and J 4 bases, with 15 bases left between them. CDR1 SQVTM and CDR2 ANQGSEA come from the germline V gene. In DNA form, the CDR3 reads TGCAGCGTTGATGCGACAGGCAACTTCTATGGCTACACCTTC. Residues: CSVDATGNFYGYTF.

This clone was recorded only once. This sequence joins TRBV7-9 and TRBJ1-5, with D maybe TRBD1 (6 bases). V lost 2 bases, J lost 2 bases, and 7 bases lay in between. In germline, CDR1 is SEHNR, CDR2 FQNEAQ (reference sequence). This CDR3 has 14 residues. The CDR3 DNA reads as TGTGCCAGCAGCTTATCAGGGGGCAATCAGCCCCAGCATTTT. It codes for CASSLSGGNQPQHF.

The V gene is TRBV9, the J gene TRBJ2-2; possibly TRBD1 for D (5 bases). Germline CDR1 reads SGDLS; CDR2 reads YYNGEE. V lost 0 bases and J lost 1, with 7 bases in between. The CDR3 spans 15 residues. The CDR3 DNA reads TGTGCCAGCAGCGTAGACAGGCTGAACACCGGGGAGCTGTTTTTT. Encoded protein: CASSVDRLNTGELFF.

The chain is built from TRBV4-3 and TRBJ1-1; 8 nucleotides match TRBD1. The CDR3 length is 21 residues. Germline CDR1 is LGHNA and CDR2 is YSLEER. After removal of 1 base from V and 0 bases from J, the junction contained 19 bases not matched to a gene. Here the CDR3 reads CASSQVLGWAGGEGMNTEAFF. The CDR3 bases are TGCGCCAGCAGCCAAGTTTTGGGTTGGGCAGGGGGCGAGGGTATGAACACTGAAGCTTTCTTT.

V usage is TRBV6-5 and J usage is TRBJ2-3; 9 bases line up with TRBD2. The length of the CDR3 is 15 residues. After removal of 2 bases from V and 6 bases from J, the junction contained 6 bases not matched to a gene. The germline gives CDR1 MNHEY, CDR2 SVGAGI. The CDR3 is CASSYGTSRQDTQYF. The DNA for the CDR3 is TGTGCCAGCAGTTACGGGACTAGCCGCCAGGATACGCAGTATTTT.

The chain combines TRBV6-5 with TRBJ2-2, with D perhaps matching TRBD1 (5 bases). The length of the CDR3 is 13 residues. Germline V lookup: CDR1 MNHEY, CDR2 SVGAGI. V was cut by 6 bases and J by 4 bases, with 9 bases left in between. DNA for the CDR3: TGTGCCAGCAGAGGGGCCGGCACCGGGGAGCTGTTTTTT. The encoded protein is CASRGAGTGELFF.

The CDR3 reads CASKEITGGDYGYTF. The CDR3, as DNA: TGTGCCAGCAAGGAAATCACAGGGGGTGACTATGGCTACACCTTC. The chain is built from TRBV7-9 and TRBJ1-2; 8 bases match TRBD1. The V gene's germline CDR1 is SEHNR and CDR2 FQNEAQ (reference sequence). J lost 3 bases, V lost 7 bases, and 10 bases had no gene match. CDR3 length: 15 residues.

The chain joins TRBV18 to TRBJ2-3; 8 bases agree with TRBD2. The CDR3 loop spans 16 amino acids. Germline CDR1 reads KGHSH; CDR2 reads LQKENI. V lost 3 bases, J lost 0 bases, and 5 bases stayed unmatched. The CDR3 loop reads CASSPIAGGSTDTQYF. CDR3 bases: TGTGCCAGCTCACCCATCGCGGGGGGTAGCACAGATACGCAGTATTTT.

This clone has more than one count but fewer than ten. V and J are TRBV5-4 and TRBJ1-6; 9 positions match TRBD1. The CDR3 sequence is 14 residues long. J was trimmed by 8 bases and V by 4 bases; bases with no gene match: 4. From germline, CDR1 is SGHNT and CDR2 YYREEE (reference sequence). CDR3 DNA: TGTGCCAGCAGCGTGGGACAGGGTGATTCACCCCTCCACTTT. It specifies CASSVGQGDSPLHF.

The rearrangement links TRBV7-9 to TRBJ1-1, with unresolved D. Germline CDR1 SEHNR, CDR2 FQNEAQ (reference sequence). The V and J ends lost 8 bases and 2 bases respectively, with 6 bases between them. The CDR3 contains 11 residues. The CDR3 DNA reads TGTGCCAGCTTATTAAACACTGAAGCTTTCTTT. It yields the protein CASLLNTEAFF.

The V and J genes are TRBV11-2 and TRBJ2-1; D not certain. There are 13 residues in the CDR3. V was pared by 1 base and J by 10 bases, with 11 bases between. Germline CDR1 reads SGHAT; CDR2 reads FQNNGV. The CDR3 nucleotides are TGTGCCAGCAGCTTAGTCCTCTCCTCGGAGCAGTTCTTC. Protein sequence: CASSLVLSSEQFF.

DNA of the CDR3: TGTGCCAGCAGTTTTTTAGGGGCTGTTAACACTGAAGCTTTCTTT. This encodes CASSFLGAVNTEAFF. The V call is TRBV27, the J call TRBJ1-1, with D perhaps matching TRBD1 (5 bases). The CDR3 totals 15 residues. V gave up 3 bases and J gave up 2 bases, with 13 bases separating them. Looked up from germline, CDR1 is MNHEY and CDR2 is SMNVEV (reference sequence).

The J gene is TRBJ2-3, the V gene TRBV5-1; TRBD1 is a possible D gene (6 bases). The germline V and J ends were trimmed by 0 bases and 3 bases, with 17 bases remaining between them. The CDR3 runs 17 residues. Germline V gene data show CDR1 as SGHRS and CDR2 as YFSETQ. CDR3 region: CASSLDFLGGGTDTQYF. CDR3 bases: TGCGCCAGCAGCTTGGACTTTCTAGGGGGTGGGACAGATACGCAGTATTTT. The complete variable domain, with remaining parts taken from reference TRBV5-1 and TRBJ2-3, reads KAGVTQTPRYLIKTRGQQVTLSCSPISGHRSVSWYQQTPGQGLQFLFEYFSETQRNKGNFPGRFSGRQFSNSRSEMNVSTLELGDSALYLCASSLDFLGGGTDTQYFGPGTRLTVL.

This chain joins TRBV25-1 and TRBJ1-4, with 9 bases identical to TRBD1. The CDR3 is made up of 15 amino acids. Germline lookup yields CDR1 MGHDK and CDR2 SYGVNS. V was clipped by 5 bases and J by 5 bases; unmatched bases: 6. CDR3 in amino acids: CASSPQGATNEKLFF. Written as DNA, the CDR3 is TGTGCCAGCAGTCCACAGGGGGCGACCAATGAAAAACTGTTTTTT.

This chain uses TRBV6-5 with TRBJ2-7, with D perhaps matching TRBD1 (7 bases). The CDR3 contains 13 residues. V was clipped by 6 bases and J by 1 base, with 10 bases between them. Germline V CDR1 and CDR2: MNHEY, SVGAGI. DNA for the CDR3: TGTGCCAGCAGGGGGGGACAGTCCTACGAGCAGTACTTC. Its translation: CASRGGQSYEQYF.

CDR3 residues: CASSQDPTEGEQYF. The CDR3 coding sequence is TGCGCCAGCAGCCAAGATCCAACAGAGGGCGAGCAGTACTTC. The rearrangement links TRBV4-1 to TRBJ2-7, with a possible D match to TRBD2 (5 bases). The CDR3 sequence is 14 residues long. Germline CDR1 reads MGHRA; CDR2 reads YSYEKL. Between the trimmed V and J ends, which lost 0 bases and 6 bases, there was a span of 12 bases.

V gene TRBV25-1 combines with J gene TRBJ1-2, with a weak D call TRBD1 (5 bases). Trimming took off 2 bases at V and 8 bases at J, with 9 bases between the two ends. Germline V CDR1 and CDR2: MGHDK, SYGVNS. The CDR3 has 12 amino acids. The CDR3 loop is CASSEGGGGYTF. CDR3 nucleotide sequence: TGTGCCAGCAGTGAAGGGGGAGGAGGCTACACCTTC.